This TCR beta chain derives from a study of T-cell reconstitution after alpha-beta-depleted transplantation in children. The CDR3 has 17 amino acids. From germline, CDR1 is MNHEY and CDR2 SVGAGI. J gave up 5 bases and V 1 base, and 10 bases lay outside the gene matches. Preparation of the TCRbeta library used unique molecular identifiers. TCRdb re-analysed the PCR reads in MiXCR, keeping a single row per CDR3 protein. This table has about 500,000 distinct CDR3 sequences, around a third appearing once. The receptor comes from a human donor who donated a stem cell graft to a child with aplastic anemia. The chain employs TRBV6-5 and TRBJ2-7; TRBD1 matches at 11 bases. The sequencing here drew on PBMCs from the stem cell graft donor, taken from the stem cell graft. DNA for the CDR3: TGTGCCAGCAGTTACTACTGGACAGGGGGCTTAGTCGACGAGCAGTACTTC. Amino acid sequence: CASSYYWTGGLVDEQYF.